The 13 T cell receptor beta chains listed next were all sequenced from one sample in a study of T cell responses to AZD1222 COVID-19 vaccine. Here immunoSEQ multiplex PCR was the method, and the copy in TCRdb shows in-frame clones only, minus some. Of around 76,000 clones in the sample, roughly 89% were seen once. The source material was peripheral blood, sampled on day 0 of AZD1222 vaccination. The receptors originated from an adult in good health.

The chain couples TRBV12-5 to TRBJ1-1; the D is unclear. Germline CDR1 LGHNT, CDR2 FRNRAP. V was pared by 5 bases and J by 0 bases, with 10 bases between. The CDR3 sequence is 14 residues long. The CDR3 DNA reads TGTGCTAGTGGTATCGGACCCATGAACACTGAAGCTTTCTTT. Translated: CASGIGPMNTEAFF. Full variable domain (outside the CDR3, taken from reference TRBV12-5 and TRBJ1-1): DARVTQTPRHKVTEMGQEVTMRCQPILGHNTVFWYRQTMMQGLELLAYFRNRAPLDDSGMPKDRFSAEMPDATLATLKIQPSEPRDSAVYFCASGIGPMNTEAFFGQGTRLTVV.

The chain recombines TRBV9 with TRBJ1-5; the D is unclear. The CDR3 sequence is 15 residues long. The germline V gene encodes CDR1 SGDLS and CDR2 YYNGEE. V was pared by 0 bases and J by 1 base, with 8 bases between. CDR3 DNA sequence: TGTGCCAGCAGCGTAGCTCCGGACAGCAATCAGCCCCAGCATTTT. It specifies CASSVAPDSNQPQHF.

The J gene is TRBJ2-3, the V gene TRBV11-2, with no clear D. The germline gives CDR1 SGHAT, CDR2 FQNNGV. The V end was cut by 6 bases, the J end by 7 bases, with 8 bases between. CDR3 length: 11 residues. The CDR3 spells CASSRRYTQYF. In DNA form, the CDR3 reads TGTGCCAGCAGTAGACGATATACGCAGTATTTT. Combining the CDR3 with reference TRBV11-2 and TRBJ2-3 gives the whole variable domain EAGVAQSPRYKIIEKRQSVAFWCNPISGHATLYWYQQILGQGPKLLIQFQNNGVVDDSQLPKDRFSAERLKGVDSTLKIQPAKLEDSAVYLCASSRRYTQYFGPGTRLTVL.

The chain links TRBV5-1 to TRBJ2-3, with TRBD2 matching over 11 bases. Trimming at V came to 2 bases and at J to 6 bases, leaving 2 bases not matched to a gene. Germline V gene lookup returns CDR1 SGHRS and CDR2 YFSETQ. CDR3 length equals 14 residues. CDR3 sequence (DNA): TGCGCCAGCAGCTTCCGACTAGCGGGGGATACGCAGTATTTT. Translating it yields CASSFRLAGDTQYF.

The chain joins TRBV29-1 to TRBJ1-2; D ambiguous. This CDR3 has 13 residues. Germline CDR1 SQVTM, CDR2 ANQGSEA. Trimming removed 0 bases at V and 4 bases at J, with 9 bases between. This CDR3 is CSVEDRGFYGYTF. CDR3 DNA: TGCAGCGTTGAAGATCGAGGGTTCTATGGCTACACCTTC. Variable domain in full (rest from reference TRBV29-1 and TRBJ1-2): SAVISQKPSRDICQRGTSLTIQCQVDSQVTMMFWYRQQPGQSLTLIATANQGSEATYESGFVIDKFPISRPNLTFSTLTVSNMSPEDSSIYLCSVEDRGFYGYTFGSGTRLTVV.

This clone is large within its sample. The genes are TRBV9 and TRBJ1-6; 7 nucleotides agree with TRBD1. The CDR3 has 14 residues. CDR1 and CDR2 (germline): SGDLS, YYNGEE. This chain's CDR3 is CYQDRRNLNSPLHF. CDR3 DNA: TGTTACCAGGACAGGCGAAATCTTAATTCACCCCTCCACTTT.

This clone was detected once. The chain employs TRBV30 and TRBJ2-3; 11 bases are shared with TRBD2. The germline V gene encodes CDR1 GTSNPN and CDR2 SVGIG (reference sequence). Germline trimming cut 3 bases from V and 4 bases from J; bases unmatched to any gene: 3. The CDR3 has 14 amino acids. The CDR3 is CAWRTSGASDTQYF. The CDR3, as DNA: TGTGCCTGGAGGACTAGCGGGGCCTCAGATACGCAGTATTTT.

The chain couples TRBV3-1 (or the pseudogene TRBV3-2) to TRBJ1-1, with D unresolved. This CDR3 spans 16 amino acids. Germline values: CDR1 LGHDT, CDR2 YNNKEL (reference sequence). With 8 bases removed from V and 1 base from J, the gap between germline ends came to 20 bases. The CDR3 DNA reads TGTGCCAGCGGCTCTTACACGGGTGAGGGGAACACTGAAGCTTTCTTT. Amino acids: CASGSYTGEGNTEAFF.

This clone was recorded a few times. The chain carries TRBV5-1 and TRBJ1-4; 8 nucleotides align to TRBD1. With 5 bases clipped from V and 4 bases from J, the junction kept 4 bases outside the gene matches. CDR3 length: 14 residues. The germline CDR1 and CDR2 sequences are SGHRS and YFSETQ. CDR3 in DNA: TGCGCCAGCAGTTTACAGGGGGGTAATGAAAAACTGTTTTTT. Its translation: CASSLQGGNEKLFF.

This rearrangement joins TRBV28 to TRBJ1-4, with 7 positions matching TRBD1. V lost 4 bases and J lost 8; bases outside the gene matches: 7. The CDR3 sequence is 14 residues long. The germline V gene has CDR1 MDHEN and CDR2 SYDVKM. DNA for the CDR3: TGTGCCAGCAGTTCGGCAGGGGGATTAGAAAAACTGTTTTTT. This sequence encodes CASSSAGGLEKLFF.

This chain connects TRBV19 to TRBJ1-3; D gene ambiguous. Germline V CDR1 and CDR2: LNHDA, SQIVND (reference sequence). The CDR3 spans 11 residues. Trimming left V 6 bases short and J 1 base short, with 1 base between. The CDR3 sequence is CASRSGNTIYF. In nucleotides, the CDR3 is TGTGCCAGTAGGTCTGGAAACACCATATATTTT.

The rearrangement joins TRBV4-3 to TRBJ2-5, with a tentative D call TRBD2 (6 bases). The CDR3 has 15 amino acids. Germline lookup yields CDR1 LGHNA and CDR2 YSLEER. The germline V and J ends were trimmed by 0 bases and 5 bases, with 13 bases remaining between them. In nucleotides, the CDR3 is TGCGCCAGCAGCCAAGATTGGCTAGCGCTGGAGACCCAGTACTTC. Translating gives CASSQDWLALETQYF.

V and J are TRBV7-3 and TRBJ1-1; maybe TRBD1 (6 bases). Trimming cost V 5 bases and J 3 bases, with 13 bases left between them. The V gene's germline CDR1 is SGHTA and CDR2 FQGTGA. The CDR3 is 14 amino acids. CDR3 nucleotide sequence: TGTGCCAGCAGCCCCCAAGGGGGTGACACTGAAGCTTTCTTT. This translates into CASSPQGGDTEAFF.